A single sample is the source of the 28 T cell receptor beta chains below, sequenced in a study of shared clonotypes between healthy human individuals. Profiling relied on immunoSEQ multiplex PCR, and the TCRdb table lists in-frame clones only, not all of them. The sample contains approximately 2.5 million clones, roughly 93% of which appear only once. Specimen: naive CD4+ T cells from PBMCs. The subset was: CD45RA+ positively selected. These receptors originate from a man younger than 35 in good health. Some clones in this sample may be carry-over from other donors' samples.

This clone was counted a few times. V and J are TRBV7-9 and TRBJ1-1; D gene unclear. The CDR3 is made up of 15 amino acids. V was pared by 2 bases and J by 2 bases, with 12 bases between. In germline, CDR1 is SEHNR, CDR2 FQNEAQ (reference sequence). The CDR3 DNA sequence: TGTGCCAGCAGCTTAATAGGCGGAGACAACACTGAAGCTTTCTTT. The encoded protein is CASSLIGGDNTEAFF.

The V and J genes are TRBV7-9 and TRBJ2-2; TRBD2 aligns across 7 bases. CDR1 and CDR2 (germline): SEHNR, FQNEAQ (reference sequence). CDR3 length: 13 residues. The V segment lost 5 bases and the J segment 5 bases; nucleotides outside the gene matches: 2. The CDR3 loop reads CASSQLATGELFF. CDR3 DNA sequence: TGTGCCAGCAGCCAACTAGCGACCGGGGAGCTGTTTTTT.

About this clone itself: The same CDR3 can be traced to other DNA sequences in this sample. The V and J genes are TRBV7-3 and TRBJ2-2; D is possibly TRBD1 or TRBD2 (5 bases each). Between the trimmed V and J ends, which lost 2 bases and 0 bases, there was a span of 7 bases. Germline V lookup: CDR1 SGHTA, CDR2 FQGTGA. The CDR3 sequence is 15 residues long. The CDR3 nucleotides are TGTGCCAGCAGCTTAGGGACCCCGAACACCGGGGAGCTGTTTTTT. Residues: CASSLGTPNTGELFF.

The chain uses TRBV6-1 and TRBJ1-2; the D is unclear. Germline CDR1 is MNHNS and CDR2 is SASEGT. Trimming shortened V by 5 bases and J by 7 bases, and 8 bases separated the two germline ends. The CDR3 covers 11 residues. The CDR3 region has the DNA TGTGCCAGCAGTCCCCACCGTGGCTACACCTTC. It yields the protein CASSPHRGYTF.

This sequence joins TRBV28 and TRBJ2-1; a weak D match, TRBD2 (6 bases). Germline lookup yields CDR1 MDHEN and CDR2 SYDVKM. Deletions cut 7 bases from V and 10 bases from J, with 14 bases between. The CDR3 runs 12 residues. The CDR3 sequence: CASNEEGGEQFF. The DNA for the CDR3 is TGTGCCAGCAATGAGGAGGGCGGGGAGCAGTTCTTC.

The chain carries TRBV21-1 and TRBJ2-3; TRBD1 was called by the table and not checked on the DNA. TRBV21-1 is flagged as a pseudogene. This CDR3 is 13 amino acids long. Written as DNA, the CDR3 is TGTGCCAGCAGCAAAGGGCAGTCGCACGTGCAGTATTTT. Translated: CASSKGQSHVQYF.

This clone occurred once. The chain recombines TRBV19 with TRBJ2-2; tentative D call: TRBD1 (6 bases). CDR3 length equals 15 residues. CDR1 is LNHDA and CDR2 is SQIVND in the germline V gene (reference sequence). Deletions cut 6 bases from V and 2 bases from J, with 13 bases between. CDR3 amino acids: CASRWGRGNTGELFF. The CDR3 bases are TGTGCCAGTAGATGGGGCAGGGGAAACACCGGGGAGCTGTTTTTT.

The table lists this clone with a count of one. The V and J genes are TRBV6-4 and TRBJ2-2; 9 bases map to TRBD1. CDR3 length: 16 amino acids. The V and J ends lost 2 bases and 4 bases, in that order; junction bases with no gene match: 5. Per germline, CDR1 MRHNA and CDR2 SNTAGT. The CDR3, as DNA: TGTGCCAGCAGTGACCACGGACAGGGGCGCACCGGGGAGCTGTTTTTT. Amino acid sequence: CASSDHGQGRTGELFF.

V and J are TRBV14 and TRBJ2-1; D is possibly TRBD2 (5 bases). Germline V CDR1 and CDR2: SGHDN, FVKESK. V lost 1 base and J 1 base, leaving 8 bases between the germline ends. The CDR3 consists of 15 residues. CDR3 coding DNA: TGTGCCAGCAGCCAAGGTGTAGCGTCCTACAATGAGCAGTTCTTC. Amino acids: CASSQGVASYNEQFF.

The J gene is TRBJ2-5, the V gene TRBV7-9, with D tentatively TRBD1 or TRBD2 (6 bases each). The germline CDR1 and CDR2 sequences are SEHNR and FQNEAQ (reference sequence). The CDR3 runs 15 residues. With 1 base removed from V and 5 bases from J, the gap between germline ends came to 14 bases. The CDR3 DNA reads TGTGCCAGCAGCTTAGTGGGAACAGGGAGGGAGACCCAGTACTTC. Its protein is CASSLVGTGRETQYF.

The chain recombines TRBV18 with TRBJ2-7, with 14 bases aligning to TRBD2. The CDR3 spans 17 residues. CDR1 is KGHSH, CDR2 LQKENI, per germline. V lost 2 bases to trimming and J lost 1 base; unmatched junction nucleotides: 4. The CDR3 spells CASSPGLAGGGSYEQYF. CDR3 bases: TGTGCCAGCTCACCAGGACTAGCGGGAGGAGGGTCCTACGAGCAGTACTTC.

The chain has TRBV5-8 and TRBJ1-1; 7 bases match TRBD1. Germline V lookup: CDR1 SGHTS, CDR2 YDEGEE. There are 14 residues in the CDR3. V lost 0 bases and J lost 5; bases outside the gene matches: 4. The CDR3 DNA reads TGTGCCAGCAGCTTGGACAGGGGAAGGACTGAAGCTTTCTTT. Protein sequence: CASSLDRGRTEAFF.

The J gene is TRBJ2-1, the V gene TRBV7-3; D may be TRBD2 (5 bases). The CDR3 is 15 amino acids. V gave up 1 base and J gave up 0 bases, with 7 bases separating them. Per germline, CDR1 SGHTA and CDR2 FQGTGA. CDR3 in amino acids: CASSLIASSYNEQFF. The CDR3 DNA reads TGTGCCAGCAGCTTAATAGCGAGCTCCTACAATGAGCAGTTCTTC.

This chain connects TRBV18 to TRBJ1-2; 7 bases match TRBD1. Germline-derived CDR1 and CDR2 are KGHSH and LQKENI. The V and J ends lost 5 bases and 4 bases, in that order; junction bases with no gene match: 13. The CDR3 runs to 16 residues. CDR3 amino acids: CASSSALTGNAYGYTF. The CDR3 DNA follows: TGTGCCAGCTCATCAGCTCTGACAGGGAATGCCTATGGCTACACCTTC.

The chain carries TRBV27 and TRBJ2-2, with TRBD2 matching 10 bases. The length of the CDR3 is 19 residues. Germline CDR1 is MNHEY and CDR2 is SMNVEV (reference sequence). V was clipped by 0 bases and J by 1 base; unmatched bases: 8. DNA of the CDR3: TGTGCCAGCAGTTTATCTGCCAGCGGGAGGGCAAAGAACACCGGGGAGCTGTTTTTT. Translating gives CASSLSASGRAKNTGELFF.

The table lists this clone with a count of one. The genes are TRBV7-2 and TRBJ2-7, with TRBD1 matching 7 bases. V gave up 5 bases and J gave up 6 bases; unmatched junction bases: 16. Germline V gene data show CDR1 as SGHTA and CDR2 as FQGNSA. CDR3 size: 16 residues. This chain's CDR3 is CASSPRPRQGGGEQYF. The CDR3 DNA follows: TGTGCCAGCAGCCCACGTCCTCGACAGGGCGGTGGCGAGCAGTACTTC.

The chain recombines TRBV4-1 with TRBJ1-3; D is unresolved. V shed 1 base and J shed 0 bases, with 7 bases lying between them. The CDR3 spans 15 residues. The germline CDR1 and CDR2 sequences are MGHRA and YSYEKL. CDR3 amino acids: CASSQAQDSGNTIYF. As DNA, the CDR3 is TGCGCCAGCAGCCAAGCCCAGGACTCTGGAAACACCATATATTTT.

The table lists this clone with a count of one. The chain employs TRBV7-7 and TRBJ2-1; D is perhaps TRBD2 (6 bases). This CDR3 has 11 amino acids. CDR1 is SSHAT, CDR2 FNYEAQ, per germline (reference sequence). V shed 9 bases and J shed 8 bases, with 11 bases lying between them. The CDR3, as DNA: TGTGCCAGGGGACTCAGAGATGAGCAGTTCTTC. Residues: CARGLRDEQFF.

The chain links TRBV5-1 to TRBJ2-2, with unresolved D. Trimming stripped 4 bases from V and 5 bases from J, with 9 bases between. The germline V gene encodes CDR1 SGHRS and CDR2 YFSETQ. This CDR3 region has 13 residues. CDR3 in DNA: TGCGCCAGCAGCCTTAAACAGACCGGGGAGCTGTTTTTT. It translates to CASSLKQTGELFF.

A word on this clone: Other DNA variants within this sample encode the same CDR3. This chain joins TRBV5-1 and TRBJ2-1; 9 bases fit TRBD1. CDR3 length: 16 residues. V lost 0 bases to trimming and J lost 2 bases; unmatched junction nucleotides: 3. Germline assignment: CDR1 SGHRS and CDR2 YFSETQ. The CDR3 region is CASSLGTGGAYNEQFF. The CDR3 DNA sequence: TGCGCCAGCAGCTTGGGAACAGGGGGCGCCTACAATGAGCAGTTCTTC.

This clone has a single count. This chain joins TRBV9 and TRBJ2-2; 12 bases align to TRBD1. The germline CDR1 and CDR2 sequences are SGDLS and YYNGEE. The CDR3 covers 16 residues. V shed 4 bases, J shed 5 bases, and the junction held 6 bases outside the gene matches. CDR3 amino acids: CASSTGTGGPTGELFF. DNA of the CDR3: TGTGCCAGCAGCACCGGGACAGGGGGCCCTACCGGGGAGCTGTTTTTT.

This clone appeared a few times. V gene TRBV7-9 combines with J gene TRBJ1-1, with D unresolved. The CDR3 covers 14 residues. With 2 bases removed from V and 5 bases from J, the gap between germline ends came to 12 bases. Germline-derived CDR1 and CDR2 are SEHNR and FQNEAQ (reference sequence). CDR3 DNA: TGTGCCAGCAGCTTATATTCCGGAAGGACTGAAGCTTTCTTT. It translates to CASSLYSGRTEAFF.

The rearrangement links TRBV28 to TRBJ1-1; TRBD1 is a possible D gene (6 bases). This CDR3 is built from 16 residues. Germline CDR1 MDHEN, CDR2 SYDVKM. The germline V and J ends were trimmed by 5 bases and 1 base, with 17 bases remaining between them. The DNA for the CDR3 is TGTGCCAGCAGTGTGAACAGGGCTTCGGCGAACACTGAAGCTTTCTTT. This sequence encodes CASSVNRASANTEAFF.

This clone has just a few counts. The chain carries TRBV19 and TRBJ2-2, with TRBD1 identical over 7 bases. Trimming at V came to 1 base and at J to 4 bases, leaving 6 bases not matched to a gene. Germline CDR1 reads LNHDA; CDR2 reads SQIVND (reference sequence). The CDR3 is made up of 16 amino acids. Here the CDR3 reads CASSIVGGQFTGELFF. In DNA form, the CDR3 reads TGTGCCAGTAGTATAGTAGGGGGACAGTTCACCGGGGAGCTGTTTTTT.

Details on this clone: The identical CDR3 is also encoded by other nucleotide sequences in the sample. The gene calls are TRBV29-1 and TRBJ1-1, with D possibly being TRBD1 (5 bases). Germline V lookup: CDR1 SQVTM, CDR2 ANQGSEA. The V and J ends lost 4 bases and 2 bases respectively, with 8 bases between them. This CDR3 region has 12 residues. Written as DNA, the CDR3 is TGCAGCGTTGGAGGGGCAAACACTGAAGCTTTCTTT. Amino acid sequence: CSVGGANTEAFF.

The CDR3 sequence: CASSYGPAGDFSEQFF. CDR3 sequence (DNA): TGTGCCAGCAGTTACGGTCCAGCGGGAGATTTTAGTGAGCAGTTCTTC. The rearrangement joins TRBV6-6 to TRBJ2-1; 8 nucleotides agree with TRBD2. The length of the CDR3 is 16 residues. Germline V gene sequence: CDR1 MNHNY, CDR2 SVGAGI (reference sequence). The V segment lost 2 bases and the J segment 9 bases; nucleotides outside the gene matches: 12.

The rearrangement links TRBV19 to TRBJ2-2; TRBD1 might be the D (6 bases). There are 16 residues in the CDR3. The V gene lost 7 bases and the J gene lost 5 bases, with 20 bases spanning the gap. Looked up from germline, CDR1 is LNHDA and CDR2 is SQIVND (reference sequence). The CDR3 is CASTELGTILTGELFF. CDR3 coding DNA: TGTGCCAGTACCGAACTGGGGACAATCTTGACCGGGGAGCTGTTTTTT.

The rearrangement joins TRBV7-2 to TRBJ2-5; D remains ambiguous. V was cut by 1 base and J by 5 bases, with 11 bases left in between. The CDR3 runs to 14 residues. Germline CDR1 reads SGHTA; CDR2 reads FQGNSA. The CDR3 DNA sequence: TGTGCCAGCAGCTTAGTTTGGACCGAGGAGACCCAGTACTTC. Its protein product is CASSLVWTEETQYF.